A selection of T cell receptor beta chains follows, all from one sample in a study of Ad26.COV2.S vaccination and SARS-CoV-2 variants. This table comes from immunoSEQ multiplex PCR, and its TCRdb copy is limited to in-frame clones, with some not included. The table includes 350,000 to 450,000 clones, about nine tenths detected once. The sequenced sample was peripheral blood, obtained in a trial of Ad26.COV2.S vaccine versus placebo. Receptors were obtained from a person aged 18-65 years who received the Ad26.COV2.S COVID-19 vaccine or a placebo. Each CDR3 is given with its conserved first and last residue. D genes are given only for firm matches. Clone sizes are given selectively: once, few, many, or a class where the clone is expanded.

clone size	V gene	J gene	D gene	CDR3 protein	CDR3 DNA
-	TRBV29-1	TRBJ1-1	-	CSGGDTEAFF	TGCAGCGGCGGGGACACTGAAGCTTTCTTT
-	TRBV24-1	TRBJ1-4	-	CATSDLRQKTLQVATNEKLFF	TGTGCCACCAGTGATTTAAGACAGAAGACCCTTCAAGTTGCAACTAATGAAAAACTGTTTTTT
-	TRBV11-3	TRBJ2-7	-	CASSSTGEQYF	TGTGCCAGCAGCTCGACGGGCGAGCAGTACTTC
-	TRBV6-5	TRBJ2-7	-	CASSSAYEQYF	TGTGCCAGCAGTTCAGCCTACGAGCAGTACTTC
few	TRBV12-5	TRBJ2-5	TRBD1	CASGSADRGVPHLETQYF	TGTGCTAGTGGTTCGGCGGACAGGGGAGTTCCACACTTAGAGACCCAGTACTTC
once	TRBV5-4	TRBJ2-7	TRBD1	CASSLGQGVQYEQYF	TGTGCCAGCAGCTTGGGCCAGGGGGTCCAGTACGAGCAGTACTTC
-	TRBV19	TRBJ2-2	-	CASSIAASTGELFF	TGTGCCAGTAGTATAGCGGCGAGCACCGGGGAGCTGTTTTTT
-	TRBV7-2	TRBJ2-7	TRBD1	CASSLAQGQSF	TGTGCCAGCAGCTTAGCCCAGGGACAGTCCTTC
-	TRBV7-2	TRBJ2-2	TRBD2	CASGTSGGGTGELFF	TGTGCCAGCGGGACTAGCGGGGGGGGCACCGGGGAGCTGTTTTTT
-	TRBV5-6	TRBJ1-2	-	CASSLTGMNYGYTF	TGTGCCAGCAGCCTGACAGGAATGAACTATGGCTACACCTTC
few	TRBV10-3	TRBJ2-1	-	CAISQDRSSYNEQFF	TGTGCCATCAGTCAGGACAGAAGCTCCTACAATGAGCAGTTCTTC
-	TRBV4-1	TRBJ1-4	-	CASSPTGPTNEKLFF	TGCGCCAGCAGCCCAACAGGGCCAACTAATGAAAAACTGTTTTTT
-	TRBV6-5	TRBJ2-1	-	CASSEEYSPYNEQFF	TGTGCCAGCAGCGAGGAATACAGCCCATACAATGAGCAGTTCTTC
-	TRBV19	TRBJ1-5	-	CASSIPVERGVFQPQHF	TGTGCCAGTAGTATCCCGGTCGAGAGGGGTGTTTTTCAGCCCCAGCATTTT
-	TRBV7-3	TRBJ2-6	-	CASSLIDARGSGANVLTF	TGTGCCAGCAGCTTAATCGATGCGAGGGGATCTGGGGCCAACGTCCTGACTTTC
-	TRBV7-9	TRBJ1-5	-	CASSFWGGPQHF	TGTGCCAGCAGCTTTTGGGGTGGCCCCCAGCATTTT
-	TRBV4-2	TRBJ2-1	-	CASSQDKGPRLYNEQFF	TGTGCCAGCAGCCAAGATAAGGGACCTCGTCTGTACAATGAGCAGTTCTTC
-	TRBV5-5	TRBJ1-6	-	CASSLAAHTVNSPLHF	TGTGCCAGCAGCTTGGCGGCCCACACAGTCAATTCACCCCTCCACTTT
-	TRBV19	TRBJ1-2	-	CASSIWGPNNYGYTF	TGTGCCAGTAGTATTTGGGGCCCCAATAACTATGGCTACACCTTC
few	TRBV5-4	TRBJ2-7	-	CASSLDRVYEQYF	TGTGCCAGCAGCTTGGACAGGGTCTACGAGCAGTACTTC
-	TRBV5-1	TRBJ1-2	TRBD1	CASSLDRGGYGYTF	TGCGCCAGCAGCCTTGACAGGGGGGGATATGGCTACACCTTC
-	TRBV4-3	TRBJ1-2	-	CASSQEWRPNYGYTF	TGCGCCAGCAGCCAAGAGTGGAGACCTAACTATGGCTACACCTTC
-	TRBV5-1	TRBJ2-7	-	CASSFDSYEQYF	TGCGCCAGCAGCTTCGACTCCTACGAGCAGTACTTC
-	TRBV28	TRBJ2-2	TRBD2	CASSLSGGRRELFF	TGTGCCAGCAGTTTAAGCGGGGGTCGGAGGGAGCTGTTTTTT
-	TRBV18	TRBJ1-2	TRBD1	CASSNTGEFETGYTF	TGTGCCAGCTCAAACACAGGGGAATTCGAGACGGGCTACACCTTC
-	TRBV4-3	TRBJ1-5	-	CASSPVYGNQPQHF	TGCGCCAGCAGCCCCGTGTATGGCAATCAGCCCCAGCATTTT
-	TRBV30	TRBJ2-2	TRBD2	CAWNGISGGNTGELFF	TGTGCCTGGAACGGGATTAGCGGGGGAAACACCGGGGAGCTGTTTTTT
few	TRBV27	TRBJ1-1	-	CASSSWDKNTEAFF	TGTGCCAGCAGTTCTTGGGATAAGAACACTGAAGCTTTCTTT
-	TRBV5-1	TRBJ2-3	-	CASSLAPYTDTQYF	TGCGCCAGCAGCTTGGCCCCCTACACAGATACGCAGTATTTT
-	TRBV6-6	TRBJ2-7	TRBD2	CASSWKRGDTYEQYF	TGTGCCAGCAGTTGGAAGCGGGGGGACACCTACGAGCAGTACTTC
-	TRBV2	TRBJ2-1	-	CASSLYNEQFF	TGTGCCAGCAGCCTGTACAATGAGCAGTTCTTC
-	TRBV27	TRBJ1-6	-	CASSLGYSPLHF	TGTGCCAGCAGTTTGGGTTATTCACCCCTCCACTTT
-	TRBV2	TRBJ2-2	-	CASSDEQGAAGELFF	TGTGCCAGCAGTGATGAGCAGGGAGCGGCCGGGGAGCTGTTTTTT
once	TRBV5-1	TRBJ2-2	TRBD2	CASKTGTSNTGELFF	TGCGCCAGCAAAACCGGGACTAGCAACACCGGGGAGCTGTTTTTT
-	TRBV5-6	TRBJ1-1	-	CASSQGPRGTEAFF	TGTGCCAGCAGCCAGGGGCCTCGGGGCACTGAAGCTTTCTTT
-	TRBV29-1	TRBJ2-7	-	CSVGGAGIEQYF	TGCAGCGTTGGTGGGGCAGGGATCGAGCAGTACTTC
once	TRBV7-9	TRBJ1-1	TRBD1	CASRDGQANTEAFF	TGTGCCAGCAGGGACGGACAGGCCAACACTGAAGCTTTCTTT
-	TRBV7-8	TRBJ2-1	TRBD2	CASSFRPITSVSYNEQFF	TGTGCCAGCAGCTTTCGCCCGATAACTAGCGTCTCCTACAATGAGCAGTTCTTC
-	TRBV2	TRBJ2-1	-	CASRPETWGSYNEQFF	TGTGCCAGCAGGCCTGAGACTTGGGGCTCCTACAATGAGCAGTTCTTC
-	TRBV27	TRBJ2-1	-	CASSPPRGRLFNEQFF	TGTGCCAGCAGTCCCCCCCGCGGGCGCCTCTTCAATGAGCAGTTCTTC
-	TRBV10-2	TRBJ2-7	-	CASSRSSYEQYF	TGCGCCAGCAGCAGGAGCTCCTACGAGCAGTACTTC
-	TRBV27	TRBJ1-1	-	CASSFGRGGYMNTEAFF	TGTGCCAGCAGTTTCGGGCGGGGGGGATATATGAACACTGAAGCTTTCTTT
-	TRBV7-2	TRBJ1-1	-	CASSSSSGLNTEAFF	TGTGCCAGCAGCTCTAGCTCAGGGCTAAACACTGAAGCTTTCTTT
-	TRBV7-9	TRBJ1-1	-	CASSSASSTEAFF	TGTGCCAGCAGCTCGGCCTCGAGCACTGAAGCTTTCTTT